The 5 T cell receptor beta chains listed next were all sequenced from one sample in a study of cytomegalovirus exposure and HLA in healthy donors. The PCR used 60 Vbeta and 13 Jbeta primers. The assay was immunoSEQ multiplex PCR, and TCRdb's table has in-frame clones only and misses some. The table lists about 150,000 clones, approximately 60% of them singletons. Sequenced sample: PBMCs. The source is a woman aged 55 to 70 in good health and CMV-seropositive.

The chain is built from TRBV4-1 and TRBJ1-2; 8 bases align to TRBD1. Germline V lookup: CDR1 MGHRA, CDR2 YSYEKL. The V and J ends lost 6 bases and 0 bases, in that order; junction bases with no gene match: 15. This CDR3 spans 18 amino acids. CDR3 region: CASRRAQTGVSSNYGYTF. CDR3 coding DNA: TGCGCCAGCAGACGTGCCCAGACAGGGGTTTCATCTAACTATGGCTACACCTTC.

This rearrangement joins TRBV28 to TRBJ2-4; 9 nucleotides agree with TRBD1. V shed 5 bases, J shed 9 bases, and the junction held 14 bases outside the gene matches. Looked up from germline, CDR1 is MDHEN and CDR2 is SYDVKM. This CDR3 comprises 16 residues. CDR3 nucleotides: TGTGCCAGCAGTCGCACTGCCCACAGGGGGCTTGGCATTCAGTACTTC. This encodes CASSRTAHRGLGIQYF.

The V call is TRBV7-2, the J call TRBJ2-7; TRBD1 aligns across 8 bases. Germline lookup yields CDR1 SGHTA and CDR2 FQGNSA. The CDR3 has 15 residues. J was trimmed by 1 base and V by 5 bases; bases with no gene match: 7. The CDR3 loop is CASSPTRDRSYEQYF. In nucleotides, the CDR3 is TGTGCCAGCAGCCCTACCCGGGACAGGTCCTACGAGCAGTACTTC.

The chain recombines TRBV9 with TRBJ1-4; D call uncertain. Trimming removed 3 bases at V and 10 bases at J, with 13 bases between. There are 13 residues in the CDR3. Germline V CDR1 and CDR2: SGDLS, YYNGEE. The CDR3 protein is CASSATVEGKLFF. CDR3 sequence (DNA): TGTGCCAGCAGCGCCACCGTCGAGGGAAAACTGTTTTTT.

This clone was counted only a few times. This chain uses TRBV5-4 with TRBJ2-1; 13 bases are a match to TRBD2. V shed 4 bases and J 0 bases; nucleotides not matched to a gene: 4. This CDR3 is 17 amino acids long. The germline gives CDR1 SGHNT, CDR2 YYREEE (reference sequence). The CDR3 region is CASSRTSGRSSYNEQFF. CDR3 nucleotides: TGTGCCAGCAGCCGGACTAGCGGGAGATCCTCCTACAATGAGCAGTTCTTC.